The present T cell receptor (beta chain) was sequenced within a study of blood T cell repertoires in COVID-19. About the study: The cDNA or gDNA used as material had been derived from T cells, B-cell-depleted T cells, or PBMCs.

Sequenced by immunoSEQ multiplex PCR; TCRdb stores in-frame clones only, minus some. The sample lists 200,000 to 250,000 clones; 75% to 90% were seen once. V lost 2 bases, J lost 0 bases, and 6 bases stayed unmatched. CDR3 size: 16 residues. From germline, CDR1 is SGHDT and CDR2 YYEEEE. Sequenced sample: PBMCs or T cells enriched from blood (not recorded which). The V and J genes are TRBV5-6 and TRBJ1-1, with 8 bases lining up with TRBD1. This TCR was sampled from a woman in her 30s with acute COVID-19. In nucleotides, the CDR3 is TGTGCCAGCAGCTTCACAGGGGGTGGAATGAACACTGAAGCTTTCTTT. Residues: CASSFTGGGMNTEAFF. The full variable domain, rest sourced from reference TRBV5-6 and TRBJ1-1, is DAGVTQSPTHLIKTRGQQVTLRCSPKSGHDTVSWYQQALGQGPQFIFQYYEEEERQRGNFPDRFSGHQFPNYSSELNVNALLLGDSALYLCASSFTGGGMNTEAFFGQGTRLTVV.